This T cell receptor beta chain was sequenced for a study of blood T cell repertoires in COVID-19. TCRdb keeps only in-frame clones here, not all; method: immunoSEQ multiplex PCR. The table records around 220,000 clones, 70% to 85% of them present only once. The Seattle site enrolled patients during active infection and followed them longitudinally. The CDR3 totals 17 residues. V shed 0 bases, J shed 6 bases, and the junction held 10 bases outside the gene matches. The germline V gene encodes CDR1 SGHNT and CDR2 YENEEA. The source of this sequence is a woman aged 80 or over with COVID-19, enrolled during active disease. The sequenced material came from peripheral blood. The chain links TRBV11-3 to TRBJ1-1; 10 nucleotides agree with TRBD1. For the CDR3, the DNA is TGTGCCAGCAGCTTAGAGGGGACAGGGGCCGCCGGGGCTGAAGCTTTCTTT. It specifies CASSLEGTGAAGAEAFF.